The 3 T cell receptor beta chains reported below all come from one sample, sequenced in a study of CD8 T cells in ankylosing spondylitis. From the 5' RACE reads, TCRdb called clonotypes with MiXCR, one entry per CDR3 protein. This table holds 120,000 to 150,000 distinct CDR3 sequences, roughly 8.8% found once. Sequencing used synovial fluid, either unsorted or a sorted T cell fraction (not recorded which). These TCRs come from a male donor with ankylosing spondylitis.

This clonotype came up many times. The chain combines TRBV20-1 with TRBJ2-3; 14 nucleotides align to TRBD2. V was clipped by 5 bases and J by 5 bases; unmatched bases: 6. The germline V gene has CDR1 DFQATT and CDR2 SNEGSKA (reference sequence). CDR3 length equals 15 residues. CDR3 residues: CSAPTSGRGKDTQYF. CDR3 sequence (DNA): TGCAGTGCTCCGACTAGCGGGAGGGGTAAAGATACGCAGTATTTT.

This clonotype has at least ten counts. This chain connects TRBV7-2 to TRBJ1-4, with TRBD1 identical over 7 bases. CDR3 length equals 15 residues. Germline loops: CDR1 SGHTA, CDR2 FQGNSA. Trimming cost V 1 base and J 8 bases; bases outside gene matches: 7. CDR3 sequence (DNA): TGTGCCAGCAGCTTAGGCAGGGGGAAAGGCGAAAAACTGTTTTTT. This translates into CASSLGRGKGEKLFF.

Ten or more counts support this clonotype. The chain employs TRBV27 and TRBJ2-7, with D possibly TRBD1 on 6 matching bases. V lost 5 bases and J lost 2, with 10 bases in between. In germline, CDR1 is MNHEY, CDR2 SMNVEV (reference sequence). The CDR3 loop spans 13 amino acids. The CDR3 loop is CASSRQGTYEQYF. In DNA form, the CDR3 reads TGTGCCAGCAGTCGGCAGGGGACCTACGAGCAGTACTTC.